The rows below give T cell receptor beta chains drawn from one sample of a study of blood T cell repertoires in COVID-19. Libraries were prepared by immunoSEQ multiplex PCR; TCRdb keeps only in-frame clonotypes and omits some of them. The repertoire includes about 210,000 clones, 70% to 90% of them detected once, and about 13% sits in the top ten. The specimen sequenced was peripheral blood. Receptors originate from a human donor in a cohort sampled during active COVID-19. The conserved cysteine and the conserved F or W are not part of the CDR3 here.

V	CDR3
TRBV9	ASSRTSGFSTDTQY
TRBV7-8	ASSLARGLVSVAGELF
TRBV5-8	ASSSPGQGLNTEAF
TRBV2	ASSKQGARGYT
TRBV7-6	ASSLDRITEAF
TRBV30	AGTGRVDTEAF
TRBV9	ASSEEDRDEQF
TRBV7-2	ASSLVQGREYEQY
TRBV30	AWSVQGATEAF
TRBV5-1	ASSLEVQGAGYNSPLH
TRBV10-3	AIGRVEGPSGNTIY
TRBV7-2	ASSLTGFGLNTGELF
TRBV18	ASSPSGTGVYEQY
TRBV7-9	ASSLLVAYEQY
TRBV19	ASSTATFYSNQPQH
TRBV9	ASSVETSVHNEQF
TRBV2	ASNQPPGQGAREQY
TRBV4-3	ASSRGLAGGRYEQY
TRBV18	ASSPPTGLGTEAF
TRBV9	ASKGGQEVHEQF
TRBV10-3	AISDIDNSPLH
TRBV4-3	ASSQDRSQETQY
TRBV6-5	ASRDRVKEEQY
TRBV5-1	ASSLRTGTTGELF
TRBV27	ASSWTGNIGNTIY
TRBV5-1	ASSPRQGGSNTGELF
TRBV4-2	ASSQEMRGEKY
TRBV24-1	ATSDRQGSNQPQH
TRBV19	ASNIYPGEVDYGYT
TRBV28	ASSYTYTGELF
TRBV19	ASSPRTRTNEKLF
TRBV4-1	ASSQDGTGGPTEAF
TRBV25-1	AREGGNNSPLH
TRBV30	AWSGENNSPLH
TRBV9	ASSLAGDSYNEQF
TRBV11-3	ASSSGTSGSAGELF
TRBV6-5	ASSYSFSGDSPLH
TRBV28	ASSLFTGGAF
TRBV24-1	ATSGLAGGTGELF
TRBV24-1	ATSDPRGPSYEQY
TRBV12-3/TRBV12-4	ASRNSGSFQY
TRBV28	ASSLSANRGTNEKLF
TRBV6-6	ASSRRTSGYNVYEQY
TRBV28	ASSPPGMGNQPQH
TRBV9	ASSVGQGSYNEQF
TRBV4-1	ASSLMTGSNTEAF
TRBV3-1/TRBV3-2	ASSQGLAGYEQY
TRBV28	ATRRGGTGELF
TRBV7-2	ASRLAGGPHEQY
TRBV3-1/TRBV3-2	ASSQGRGDSNQPQH
TRBV7-2	ASSLFFQETQY
TRBV15	ATSRRQGGTDTQY
TRBV10-3	AISESFGGGETQY
TRBV6-1	ASSESTYEQY
TRBV28	ATHLLGGGTEAF